This is a list of T cell receptor beta chains from one sample in a study of T cells after yellow fever vaccination. TCRdb ran MiXCR on the 5' RACE reads and lists one entry per CDR3 protein. Altogether 510,000 or so distinct CDR3 sequences are present, 15% to 20% being singletons, with the ten largest covering 14%. This material consisted of PBMCs, taken 15 days after the yellow fever booster vaccination. All receptors come from a man under 40 who received the YFV17D yellow fever vaccine. The CDR3 runs from the conserved cysteine through the conserved F or W. D genes are given only for firm matches. Clone sizes are given selectively: once, few, many, or a class where the clone is expanded.

>TRBV7-6|TRBD2|few|TRBJ2-1
CASRRLAVAYNEQFF
TGTGCCAGCAGGCGGCTAGCGGTAGCCTACAATGAGCAGTTCTTC
>TRBV7-2|.|.|TRBJ1-5
CASSFQEGGQPQHF
TGTGCCAGCAGCTTCCAGGAAGGGGGTCAGCCCCAGCATTTT
>TRBV29-1|.|.|TRBJ2-7
CSGSEGAYEQYF
TGCAGCGGGTCGGAGGGGGCCTACGAGCAGTACTTC
>TRBV18|.|.|TRBJ2-7
CASSPPYSSYEQYF
TGTGCCAGCTCACCACCGTATAGTTCCTACGAGCAGTACTTC
>TRBV9|.|.|TRBJ2-1
CASSARGGTDYNEQFF
TGTGCCAGCAGCGCCCGAGGGGGGACAGATTACAATGAGCAGTTCTTC
>TRBV18|TRBD1|.|TRBJ1-4
CASSPGQGSEKLFF
TGTGCCAGCTCACCGGGACAGGGGAGTGAAAAACTGTTTTTT
>TRBV6-5|.|.|TRBJ2-3
CASSYLDPTDTQYF
TGTGCCAGCAGTTACCTAGACCCCACAGATACGCAGTATTTT
>TRBV7-2|.|few|TRBJ2-1
CASSYNPFTNEQFF
TGTGCCAGCAGCTACAACCCGTTCACCAATGAGCAGTTCTTC
>TRBV13|TRBD2|few|TRBJ2-5
CASSSRLAGEAQYF
TGTGCCAGCAGCTCGAGACTAGCGGGAGAGGCCCAGTACTTC
>TRBV24-1|.|few|TRBJ2-3
CATSDLASTDTQYF
TGTGCCACCAGTGATTTAGCATCCACAGATACGCAGTATTTT
>TRBV12-3/TRBV12-4|TRBD1|.|TRBJ2-4
CASRMDRDFSKNIQYF
TGTGCCAGCAGGATGGACAGGGATTTTTCCAAAAACATTCAGTACTTC
>TRBV7-3|TRBD2|.|TRBJ2-6
CASSLNSIAGVSGANVLTF
TGTGCCAGCAGCTTAAACTCAATCGCGGGAGTATCTGGGGCCAACGTCCTGACTTTC
>TRBV7-8|.|few|TRBJ2-4
CASSLASATIAKNIQYF
TGTGCCAGCAGCTTAGCGTCCGCGACCATAGCCAAAAACATTCAGTACTTC
>TRBV5-1|.|few|TRBJ2-7
CASSLFGVRLDEQYF
TGCGCCAGCAGCTTGTTCGGGGTTAGGTTGGACGAGCAGTACTTC
>TRBV5-1|.|.|TRBJ2-7
CASSESRSYEQYF
TGCGCCAGCAGCGAATCCCGCTCCTACGAGCAGTACTTC
>TRBV3-1|.|.|TRBJ1-1
CASSQDSVEAFF
TGTGCCAGCAGCCAAGATTCAGTAGAGGCTTTCTTT
>TRBV2|.|few|TRBJ2-6
CASRPQFSGANVLTF
TGTGCCAGCAGACCGCAATTCTCTGGGGCCAACGTCCTGACTTTC
>TRBV29-1|.|.|TRBJ2-1
CSGRGTYVNEQFF
TGCAGCGGCCGCGGGACGTACGTTAATGAGCAGTTCTTC
>TRBV20-1|.|.|TRBJ1-6
CSARATGTRPLHF
TGCAGTGCTAGGGCTACAGGGACCAGACCCCTCCACTTT
>TRBV12-3/TRBV12-4|TRBD2|few|TRBJ2-1
CASKGGRLGNEQFF
TGTGCCAGCAAGGGCGGGAGACTGGGGAATGAGCAGTTCTTC
>TRBV20-1|.|many|TRBJ2-7
CSAPRGLRNEQYF
TGCAGTGCCCCCCGGGGACTCAGAAACGAGCAGTACTTC
>TRBV20-1|TRBD2|few|TRBJ2-5
CSARSTSGEETQYF
TGCAGTGCTAGATCGACTAGCGGAGAAGAGACCCAGTACTTC
>TRBV29-1|.|few|TRBJ2-3
CSVRWGTTNTDTQYF
TGCAGCGTCCGATGGGGGACAACCAACACAGATACGCAGTATTTT
>TRBV10-1|TRBD2|.|TRBJ2-7
CASSESLAGDEQYF
TGCGCCAGCAGTGAGAGCCTAGCGGGAGACGAGCAGTACTTC
>TRBV7-3|.|.|TRBJ2-1
CASSLTSGDEQFF
TGTGCCAGCAGCTTAACGAGCGGCGATGAGCAGTTCTTC
>TRBV19|TRBD1|.|TRBJ2-7
CASAGTGTYEQYF
TGTGCCAGTGCCGGGACAGGTACCTACGAGCAGTACTTC